These T cell receptor beta chains were read from a single sample in a study of T cell repertoires in cytomegalovirus infection. Via MiXCR, TCRdb re-called the reads, giving one row per CDR3 protein. The sample gives about 770,000 distinct CDR3 sequences, about 27% of which show up once; less than 15% is in the top ten. Their antigens are not known. Sequencing used cultured CD8+ T cells from PBMCs, obtained from culture after CMV antigen stimulation. These receptors all stem from a human donor in good health (CMV status not recorded). Some clones in this sample may be carry-over from other donors' samples. Each CDR3 is given without its conserved first and last residue. A D gene is named only where the DNA matches it firmly.

j_call | d_call | v_call | cdr3_aa
TRBJ1-1 | TRBD1 | TRBV7-6 | ASTPMDRFNMNTEAF
TRBJ2-7 | TRBD1 | TRBV6-2/TRBV6-3 | ASSYDMAGGDEQY
TRBJ2-6 | - | TRBV6-5 | ASSYSMGSQIYFEGPAGANVLT
TRBJ2-1 | - | TRBV7-9 | ASSLRFGALEGSEQF
TRBJ1-2 | - | TRBV7-9 | ATFDPHVYGYT
TRBJ2-1 | TRBD2 | TRBV3-1 | ASSSTDNTSGDNEQF
TRBJ2-7 | - | TRBV7-9 | ASSLYPRDKSYEQY
TRBJ2-1 | - | TRBV5-4 | ASSLWQNEQF
TRBJ2-1 | - | TRBV7-2 | ASSVSGFNEQF
TRBJ2-1 | - | TRBV27 | ASSLSTSSYNEQF
TRBJ1-1 | - | TRBV7-9 | ASSPLAGENTEAF
TRBJ2-3 | TRBD2 | TRBV6-4 | ASSEGTSGGADTQY
TRBJ1-5 | - | TRBV11-2 | ASSFRRGEDQPQH
TRBJ2-3 | TRBD2 | TRBV27 | ASSLLASGGADTQY
TRBJ2-7 | - | TRBV5-6 | ASSLSTPDEQY
TRBJ2-5 | - | TRBV7-6 | ASSYRDSAQETQY
TRBJ2-3 | - | TRBV7-6 | ASSRPGDTQY
TRBJ2-5 | TRBD2 | TRBV7-3 | ASSFLAGAGETQY
TRBJ2-7 | TRBD1 | TRBV7-6 | ASSLGDSITYEQY
TRBJ2-5 | - | TRBV2 | ASSKGHKETQY
TRBJ2-1 | - | TRBV6-5 | ASGPTAYNEQF
TRBJ1-2 | TRBD1 | TRBV7-9 | ASSPPGQAGYGYT
TRBJ1-2 | TRBD1 | TRBV5-4 | ASSWTGEPNYGYT
TRBJ1-2 | - | TRBV5-4 | ASSLEDTTPDGYT
TRBJ1-5 | - | TRBV5-1 | ASSPGGTGQPQH
TRBJ1-1 | - | TRBV9 | ASSAAPGLGTEAF
TRBJ2-4 | - | TRBV5-8 | ASLRDTA
TRBJ2-1 | TRBD2 | TRBV7-3 | ASSSPASGDYNEQF
TRBJ1-1 | TRBD1 | TRBV20-1 | SARVQQGQGAF
TRBJ1-5 | - | TRBV19 | ASSRGLQPQH
TRBJ1-1 | - | TRBV6-1 | ASQGRGNTEAF
TRBJ1-2 | - | TRBV19 | ASSIDAGDYGYT
TRBJ2-2 | TRBD1 | TRBV7-2 | ASSFPGQGPATGELF
TRBJ2-3 | - | TRBV7-2 | ASSPGNTDTQY
TRBJ2-5 | TRBD2 | TRBV7-8 | ASSLGGLAVFETQY
TRBJ1-1 | - | TRBV6-5 | ASSYGEGTEAF
TRBJ1-2 | - | TRBV5-1 | ASSSGPRSSYGYT
TRBJ2-1 | TRBD1 | TRBV12-5 | ASGPTGGYNEQF
TRBJ2-1 | - | TRBV12-3/TRBV12-4 | ASSGGADQF
TRBJ1-4 | - | TRBV6-6 | ASSYSRGAEKLF
TRBJ1-4 | - | TRBV2 | ASTDNNEKLF
TRBJ2-2 | - | TRBV5-4 | ASSLEWGINTGELF
TRBJ2-5 | TRBD2 | TRBV29-1 | SVGDTVLAGEETQY
TRBJ2-7 | - | TRBV12-3/TRBV12-4 | ASSFQTATFSYEQY
TRBJ2-5 | TRBD1 | TRBV4-3 | ASSRDSKETQY
TRBJ2-3 | - | TRBV2 | ASTWTAGYTDTQY
TRBJ2-1 | TRBD2 | TRBV7-8 | ASSPFPTSGGVFEQF
TRBJ2-2 | - | TRBV12-3/TRBV12-4 | ASSSGTGELF
TRBJ1-1 | TRBD1 | TRBV7-9 | ASSIVGQGTEAF
TRBJ1-1 | - | TRBV7-8 | ASSPGGTGDTEAF
TRBJ2-3 | TRBD2 | TRBV6-2/TRBV6-3 | ASIPAGPSGANTDTQY
TRBJ1-2 | - | TRBV27 | ASSFWPGAAYYGYT
TRBJ2-6 | - | TRBV7-7 | ASSPELRFSGANVLT
TRBJ2-5 | TRBD2 | TRBV27 | ASSSRGGRAETQY